This T cell receptor (beta chain) is from a study of blood T cell repertoires in COVID-19. Across the whole study: T cells, B-cell-depleted T cells, or PBMCs provided the cDNA or gDNA that served as material.

Trimming took 7 bases from V and 1 from J; bases not matched to a gene: 6. The CDR3 consists of 15 residues. Germline values: CDR1 WSHSY, CDR2 SAAADI. Only in-frame clones appear in the TCRdb table, and some are missing; sequencing was by immunoSEQ multiplex PCR. The sample has approximately 90,000 clones; 75% to 80% are singletons. The chain has TRBV10-2 and TRBJ2-1; 8 bases align to TRBD1. Sequencing was carried out using peripheral blood. The sequence came from a man aged 65 to 85 with COVID-19, enrolled during active disease. This chain's CDR3 is CASTDYRGSYNEQFF. The CDR3 region has the DNA TGCGCCAGCACCGATTACAGGGGGTCCTACAATGAGCAGTTCTTC.